Each of the 23 T cell receptor beta chains below was sequenced from the same sample in a study of cytomegalovirus exposure and HLA in healthy donors (dated by TCRdb to between 2016 and 2019). Library preparation used the immunoSEQ multiplex PCR assay. A mixture of 60 forward primers for TCR Vbeta segments and 13 reverse primers for TCR Jbeta segments was used in the multiplex PCR. TCRdb retrieved this table from immuneACCESS and kept in-frame rearrangements only. Not all clones are present; in checked studies, unresolved V genes account for under half, and no reason is known for the remainder. Here the sample has 74,000 or so clones; about 71% occur a single time. The ten largest clones add up to more than 7% of the sample. The source material was PBMCs. All receptors derive from a woman aged 40 to 50 in good health and CMV-seronegative.

The chain recombines TRBV18 with TRBJ1-5, with TRBD1 matching 7 bases. This CDR3 comprises 13 residues. The V segment lost 10 bases and the J segment 3 bases; nucleotides outside the gene matches: 6. Germline-derived CDR1 and CDR2 are KGHSH and LQKENI. In DNA, the CDR3 is TGTGCCACCAGGGGGGACAACAATCAGCCCCAGCATTTT. Its translation: CATRGDNNQPQHF.

The chain is built from TRBV15 and TRBJ1-5, with D possibly being TRBD1 (5 bases). Germline V gene sequence: CDR1 LNHNV, CDR2 YYDKDF (reference sequence). This CDR3 comprises 14 residues. V was clipped by 3 bases and J by 6 bases, with 12 bases between them. The CDR3 reads CATSRAAGSQPQHF. The CDR3 coding sequence is TGTGCCACCAGCAGGGCCGCAGGGTCTCAGCCCCAGCATTTT.

V and J are TRBV28 and TRBJ2-5; TRBD2 is a possible D gene (6 bases). The length of the CDR3 is 16 residues. Germline V gene data show CDR1 as MDHEN and CDR2 as SYDVKM. The ends were cut back, 3 bases at V and 5 bases at J, with 19 bases in the middle. CDR3 sequence: CASSFGGNDEGETQYF. CDR3 nucleotide sequence: TGTGCCAGCAGTTTCGGAGGGAATGATGAGGGGGAGACCCAGTACTTC.

V is TRBV4-1 and J is TRBJ1-2; D remains unclear. The CDR3 contains 14 residues. CDR1 is MGHRA and CDR2 is YSYEKL in the germline V gene. V lost 3 bases, J lost 7 bases, and 15 bases lay in between. The CDR3 DNA sequence: TGCGCCAGCAGCCAGGGCCCGGAGGGCGGTGGCTACACCTTC. Encoded protein: CASSQGPEGGGYTF.

On this clone itself: One end of the junction fails to match germline, which may point to a read error. This chain uses TRBV4-1 with TRBJ1-1; a possible D gene is TRBD1 (5 bases). CDR1 is MGHRA, CDR2 YSYEKL, per germline. CDR3 length: 14 amino acids. CDR3 protein: CASSQVSGNSEAFF. CDR3 DNA: TGCGCCAGCAGCCAAGTATCAGGGAACTCTGAAGCTTTCTTT.

The chain is built from TRBV7-2 and TRBJ2-5, with a possible D match to TRBD2 (6 bases). The CDR3 runs to 15 residues. The germline gives CDR1 SGHTA, CDR2 FQGNSA. V lost 1 base and J lost 1, with 10 bases in between. The CDR3 coding sequence is TGTGCCAGCAGCTTAGGGACTACCATCCAAGAGACCCAGTACTTC. This codes for CASSLGTTIQETQYF.

The chain couples TRBV18 to TRBJ1-3; maybe TRBD1 (6 bases). The CDR3 totals 14 residues. CDR1 and CDR2 (germline): KGHSH, LQKENI. Trimming stripped 3 bases from V and 3 bases from J, with 9 bases between. CDR3 bases: TGTGCCAGCTCACCGACAGGCTTTGGAAACACCATATATTTT. Protein product: CASSPTGFGNTIYF.

This clone was seen just once. The rearrangement uses TRBV5-6 and TRBJ2-1, with a possible D match to TRBD1 (5 bases). Trimming stripped 0 bases from V and 2 bases from J, with 9 bases between. The CDR3 has 15 amino acids. The germline V gene has CDR1 SGHDT and CDR2 YYEEEE. DNA of the CDR3: TGTGCCAGCAGCTTGGACAGGCCCCCCTACAATGAGCAGTTCTTC. Its protein product is CASSLDRPPYNEQFF.

V is TRBV2 and J is TRBJ1-2, with 11 bases that match TRBD1. Germline V gene sequence: CDR1 SNHLY, CDR2 FYNNEI. The trim removed 3 bases at V and 6 bases at J, leaving 6 bases unmatched. The CDR3 covers 15 residues. CDR3 nucleotides: TGTGCCAGCAGTGAGCCGCCGGGACAGGGGGATGGCTACACCTTC. Amino acids: CASSEPPGQGDGYTF.

Only a few counts were recorded for this clone. V is TRBV28 and J is TRBJ2-1, with 8 bases that match TRBD2. This CDR3 is 13 amino acids long. Germline loops: CDR1 MDHEN, CDR2 SYDVKM. The junction had 8 bases not matched to a gene; V was cut back by 9 bases and J by 7 bases. The CDR3 here is CASKRERWNEQFF. DNA of the CDR3: TGTGCCAGTAAGCGGGAGAGGTGGAATGAGCAGTTCTTC.

The chain links TRBV11-2 to TRBJ2-3, with 9 bases that match TRBD2. V trimming: 5 bases; J trimming: 8 bases; junction bases outside the gene matches: 5. Looked up from germline, CDR1 is SGHAT and CDR2 is FQNNGV. This CDR3 has 13 amino acids. The CDR3 DNA follows: TGTGCCAGCAGCGCGGGAGGGCCGACTACGCAGTATTTT. Translating gives CASSAGGPTTQYF.

The genes are TRBV6-6 and TRBJ1-5; no reliable D call. CDR1 is MNHNY, CDR2 SVGAGI, per germline (reference sequence). The CDR3 has 15 residues. V shed 0 bases and J shed 3 bases, with 9 bases lying between them. CDR3 residues: CASSYSEKYNQPQHF. In DNA, the CDR3 is TGTGCCAGCAGTTACTCGGAGAAGTACAATCAGCCCCAGCATTTT.

The chain has TRBV2 and TRBJ2-7, with D possibly matching TRBD2 (7 bases). Germline CDR1 is SNHLY and CDR2 is FYNNEI. V lost 4 bases and J lost 5, with 9 bases in between. This CDR3 spans 12 amino acids. CDR3 region: CASSGGGNEQYF. CDR3 bases: TGTGCCAGCAGTGGGGGGGGCAACGAGCAGTACTTC.

The V call is TRBV11-2, the J call TRBJ2-2; D ambiguous. Germline V gene sequence: CDR1 SGHAT, CDR2 FQNNGV. The ends were cut back, 1 base at V and 0 bases at J, with 12 bases in the middle. CDR3 length: 17 residues. CDR3 protein: CASSLVPVAANTGELFF. DNA of the CDR3: TGTGCCAGCAGCTTAGTTCCGGTGGCGGCGAACACCGGGGAGCTGTTTTTT.

The chain uses TRBV29-1 and TRBJ2-5; no firm D call. CDR1 is SQVTM and CDR2 is ANQGSEA in the germline V gene. Trimming left V 3 bases short and J 7 bases short, with 9 bases between. CDR3 length equals 11 residues. The CDR3 region is CSVEENGTQYF. CDR3 nucleotides: TGCAGCGTTGAGGAGAATGGGACCCAGTACTTC.

This clone has a single count. The chain recombines TRBV19 with TRBJ2-5; 7 bases match TRBD1. The germline gives CDR1 LNHDA, CDR2 SQIVND (reference sequence). The CDR3 loop spans 14 amino acids. J gave up 1 base and V 6 bases, and 5 bases lay outside the gene matches. Here the CDR3 reads CASSQGGIQETQYF. The CDR3 nucleotides are TGTGCCAGTAGCCAAGGGGGCATCCAAGAGACCCAGTACTTC.

J is TRBJ1-1 and V is TRBV7-9; D unresolved. This CDR3 has 16 amino acids. V gave up 5 bases and J gave up 0 bases, with 16 bases separating them. Germline assignment: CDR1 SEHNR and CDR2 FQNEAQ (reference sequence). CDR3 loop: CASSHSEQNLNTEAFF. For the CDR3, the DNA is TGTGCCAGCAGCCACTCCGAACAGAATCTGAACACTGAAGCTTTCTTT. The complete variable domain, with remaining parts taken from reference TRBV7-9 and TRBJ1-1, reads DTGVSQNPRHKITKRGQNVTFRCDPISEHNRLYWYRQTLGQGPEFLTYFQNEAQLEKSRLLSDRFSAERPKGSFSTLEIQRTEQGDSAMYLCASSHSEQNLNTEAFFGQGTRLTVV.

This clone was observed a few times. This chain joins TRBV28 and TRBJ1-5, with D maybe TRBD1 (5 bases). CDR1 and CDR2 from the germline V gene are MDHEN and SYDVKM. V was shortened by 6 bases and J by 4 bases, with 13 bases between the two germline ends. The CDR3 has 14 residues. CDR3 in DNA: TGTGCCAGCAGCTTGGGGGGGACGAATCAGCCCCAGCATTTT. It is translated as CASSLGGTNQPQHF. Together with reference TRBV28 and TRBJ1-5, the CDR3 gives the full variable domain: DVKVTQSSRYLVKRTGEKVFLECVQDMDHENMFWYRQDPGLGLRLIYFSYDVKMKEKGDIPEGYSVSREKKERFSLILESASTNQTSMYLCASSLGGTNQPQHFGDGTRLSIL.

The chain couples TRBV5-1 to TRBJ1-6; TRBD1 aligns across 10 bases. The J segment lost 17 bases and the V segment lost 0 bases, leaving 8 bases of the junction unmatched. The germline V gene encodes CDR1 SGHRS and CDR2 YFSETQ. The CDR3 covers 14 residues. The CDR3 is CASSLAPDRGQVHF. The DNA for the CDR3 is TGCGCCAGCAGCTTGGCCCCCGACAGGGGGCAAGTCCACTTT.

This clone has only one observation. This chain joins TRBV11-2 and TRBJ2-7; TRBD2 is a possible D gene (5 bases). Germline V gene data show CDR1 as SGHAT and CDR2 as FQNNGV. Trimming left V 3 bases short and J 0 bases short, with 12 bases between. This CDR3 contains 15 residues. CDR3: CASSFSGINSYEQYF. The CDR3 nucleotides are TGTGCCAGCAGCTTCTCCGGGATCAACTCCTACGAGCAGTACTTC.

The chain has TRBV9 and TRBJ2-3; 8 nucleotides agree with TRBD2. This CDR3 has 19 amino acids. Germline values: CDR1 SGDLS, CDR2 YYNGEE. The junction had 16 bases not matched to a gene; V was cut back by 4 bases and J by 0 bases. CDR3 in DNA: TGTGCCAGCAGCCCACGATTAGCCAGCGGGGGCCTTAGCACAGATACGCAGTATTTT. It encodes CASSPRLASGGLSTDTQYF.

This chain uses TRBV5-1 with TRBJ2-3; a possible D gene is TRBD1 (6 bases). The germline CDR1 and CDR2 sequences are SGHRS and YFSETQ. The CDR3 covers 16 residues. V gave up 4 bases and J gave up 4 bases, with 19 bases separating them. Here the CDR3 DNA reads TGCGCCAGCAGCCCCCATACCGGGACAAAGGCAGATACGCAGTATTTT. It is translated as CASSPHTGTKADTQYF.

The chain couples TRBV9 to TRBJ2-5; a weak D match, TRBD1 (6 bases). Trimming pared 3 bases from V and 2 bases from J, leaving 26 bases between. The germline V gene encodes CDR1 SGDLS and CDR2 YYNGEE. The CDR3 spans 19 residues. The CDR3 bases are TGTGCCAGCAGCGCCAAGGTGGGGGCCCCCCCCCTAGCACAAGAGACCCAGTACTTC. Residues: CASSAKVGAPPLAQETQYF.